The TCR beta chain described here comes from a study of control samples from healthy donors and cancer patients. With 5 bases removed from V and 0 bases from J, the gap between germline ends came to 13 bases. The CDR3 sequence is 16 residues long. Per germline, CDR1 PRHDT and CDR2 FYEKMQ (reference sequence). Method: immunoSEQ multiplex PCR; TCRdb's copy keeps in-frame clones and lacks some. The listing contains approximately 190,000 clones. The sequencing sample was made of blood. The TCR sequence derives from a young woman in good health. This chain uses TRBV13 with TRBJ1-4; D ambiguous. The CDR3 is CASSPRTPATNEKLFF. For the CDR3, the DNA is TGTGCCAGCAGCCCCAGAACACCTGCAACTAATGAAAAACTGTTTTTT.